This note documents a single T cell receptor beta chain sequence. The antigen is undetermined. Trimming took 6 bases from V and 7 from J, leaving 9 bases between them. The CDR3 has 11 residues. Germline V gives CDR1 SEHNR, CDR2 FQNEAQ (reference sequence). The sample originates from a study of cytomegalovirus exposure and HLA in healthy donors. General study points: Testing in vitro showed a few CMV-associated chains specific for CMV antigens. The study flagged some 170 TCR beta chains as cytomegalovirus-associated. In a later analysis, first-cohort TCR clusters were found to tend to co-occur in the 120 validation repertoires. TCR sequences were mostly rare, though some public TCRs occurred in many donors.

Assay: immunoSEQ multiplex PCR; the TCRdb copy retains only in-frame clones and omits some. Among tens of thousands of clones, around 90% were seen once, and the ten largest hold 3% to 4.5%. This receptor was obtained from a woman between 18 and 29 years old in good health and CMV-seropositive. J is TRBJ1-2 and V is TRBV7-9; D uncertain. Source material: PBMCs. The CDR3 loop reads CASRLEGGYTF. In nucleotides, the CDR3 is TGTGCCAGCAGATTGGAGGGTGGCTACACCTTC.